Listed below are T cell receptor beta chains from one sample, sequenced in a study of identifying expanded T cells in peripheral blood. Only in-frame clones appear in the TCRdb table, and some are missing; sequencing was by immunoSEQ multiplex PCR. The sample includes about 100,000 clones, approximately 88% of them seen just once. Sequencing was performed on blood. The receptors were gathered from a person between 18 and 75 years old in good health. Both conserved end residues are part of each CDR3. A D gene is named only where the DNA matches it firmly. Only some rows state a clone size, as once, few, many or a class for expanded clones.

CASRGLSNTEAFF | TGTGCCAGCAGAGGACTTTCAAACACTGAAGCTTTCTTT | - | - | TRBJ1-1 | TRBV28
CASSGGGDPKYF | TGTGCCAGCAGTGGAGGGGGTGATCCCAAGTACTTC | - | - | TRBJ2-5 | TRBV6-1
CASSFPRGYTF | TGTGCCAGCAGTTTCCCCCGAGGCTACACCTTC | - | - | TRBJ1-2 | TRBV28
CASSLGGLNSNQPQHF | TGCGCCAGCAGCTTGGGAGGGTTGAATAGCAATCAGCCCCAGCATTTT | - | - | TRBJ1-5 | TRBV5-1
CASSSGGGKQETQYF | TGTGCCAGCAGCTCGGGGGGCGGAAAGCAAGAGACCCAGTACTTC | - | - | TRBJ2-5 | TRBV6-5
CASSFEGRPTEAFF | TGTGCCAGCAGTTTCGAGGGCAGGCCCACTGAAGCTTTCTTT | - | - | TRBJ1-1 | TRBV27
CASNTFQRQYF | TGTGCCAGCAACACATTCCAGAGGCAGTACTTC | - | - | TRBJ2-7 | TRBV11-2
CSTRQGVGYTF | TGCAGCACGAGACAGGGGGTTGGCTACACCTTC | - | TRBD1 | TRBJ1-2 | TRBV29-1
CASSEAPGGYEQYF | TGCGCCAGCAGTGAGGCTCCGGGGGGCTACGAGCAGTACTTC | - | TRBD2 | TRBJ2-7 | TRBV10-1
CASSQGTSGGAETQYF | TGTGCCAGCAGCCAAGGGACTAGCGGGGGGGCAGAGACCCAGTACTTC | medium-sized | TRBD2 | TRBJ2-5 | TRBV4-2
CAWRETGKSSSYNEQFF | TGTGCCTGGAGAGAGACAGGGAAATCGAGCTCCTACAATGAGCAGTTCTTC | - | TRBD1 | TRBJ2-1 | TRBV30
CASSYTRDPGTEAFF | TGTGCCAGCAGCTATACTAGGGACCCGGGTACTGAAGCTTTCTTT | - | - | TRBJ1-1 | TRBV5-6
CASSLDASPGSNEKLFF | TGTGCCAGCAGCTTAGACGCCTCCCCCGGGTCAAATGAAAAACTGTTTTTT | - | - | TRBJ1-4 | TRBV11-2
CASRKTGQAYGYTF | TGTGCCAGTAGGAAGACAGGGCAGGCCTATGGCTACACCTTC | few | TRBD1 | TRBJ1-2 | TRBV19
CAWSVGPGNTIYF | TGTGCCTGGAGTGTAGGACCTGGAAACACCATATATTTT | - | - | TRBJ1-3 | TRBV30
CASSQDRLAGDYNEQFF | TGCGCCAGCAGCCAAGATCGTCTCGCGGGGGACTACAATGAGCAGTTCTTC | - | TRBD2 | TRBJ2-1 | TRBV4-3